A single sample gave rise to the 21 T cell receptor beta chains below, sequenced in a study of blood T cell repertoires in COVID-19. The data were produced by immunoSEQ multiplex PCR, yet TCRdb's version contains in-frame clones alone and is incomplete. The sample consists of hundreds of thousands of clones, roughly four fifths of them appearing once. The sample comprised PBMCs or T cells enriched from blood (not recorded which). All receptors come from a man between 35 and 55 years old who had been exposed to COVID-19.

The CDR3 reads CASSFSTGNEQYF. The CDR3, as DNA: TGTGCCAGCAGCTTCTCGACGGGTAACGAGCAGTACTTC. The chain combines TRBV7-2 with TRBJ2-7; D not certain. V was pared by 3 bases and J by 5 bases, with 11 bases between. CDR1 is SGHTA and CDR2 is FQGNSA in the germline V gene. The CDR3 sequence is 13 residues long.

The chain is built from TRBV19 and TRBJ1-5, with D possibly being TRBD1 (6 bases). Germline CDR1 reads LNHDA; CDR2 reads SQIVND (reference sequence). The CDR3 spans 16 residues. The V and J ends lost 7 bases and 3 bases respectively, with 19 bases between them. As DNA, the CDR3 is TGTGCCAGTACTTACCTTTCGACAGGCTCCAATCAGCCCCAGCATTTT. It yields the protein CASTYLSTGSNQPQHF.

The genes are TRBV11-1 and TRBJ2-1, with D maybe TRBD1 (6 bases). CDR3 size: 13 residues. V was clipped by 4 bases and J by 4 bases, with 8 bases between them. Germline CDR1 and CDR2: SGHAT and FQDESV (reference sequence). The CDR3 sequence: CASSSTGYNEQFF. CDR3 coding DNA: TGTGCCAGCAGCTCCACAGGGTACAATGAGCAGTTCTTC.

The V and J genes are TRBV18 and TRBJ1-6; D might be TRBD1 (6 bases). V was cut by 2 bases and J by 3 bases, with 8 bases left in between. The CDR3 runs 15 residues. CDR1 is KGHSH and CDR2 is LQKENI in the germline V gene. CDR3 loop: CASSPGQFYNSPLHF. Written as DNA, the CDR3 is TGTGCCAGCTCACCAGGACAGTTCTATAATTCACCCCTCCACTTT.

This clone came up a few times. The chain employs TRBV6-1 and TRBJ2-1, with 10 bases fitting TRBD2. With 2 bases clipped from V and 4 bases from J, the junction kept 2 bases outside the gene matches. CDR1 is MNHNS and CDR2 is SASEGT in the germline V gene. This CDR3 comprises 15 residues. The CDR3 DNA reads as TGTGCCAGCAGTGAACCACTAGCGGGGTACAATGAGCAGTTCTTC. Its protein is CASSEPLAGYNEQFF.

The rearrangement joins TRBV9 to TRBJ2-1, with 7 nucleotides matching TRBD2. Per germline, CDR1 SGDLS and CDR2 YYNGEE. The CDR3 is 16 residues long. Unmatched junction bases numbered 11, after V lost 0 bases and J lost 8 bases. CDR3 sequence: CASSVAYGGRGDEQFF. The CDR3 region has the DNA TGTGCCAGCAGCGTAGCTTACGGCGGGAGAGGTGATGAGCAGTTCTTC.

This clone was picked up one time. V usage is TRBV25-1 and J usage is TRBJ2-7; D might be TRBD2 (7 bases). The V gene lost 3 bases and the J gene lost 9 bases, with 18 bases spanning the gap. Germline CDR1 and CDR2: MGHDK and SYGVNS. The CDR3 contains 14 residues. In nucleotides, the CDR3 is TGTGCCAGCAGTGACACTAGGGGGGGTAACCGGCAGTACTTC. This translates into CASSDTRGGNRQYF.

The sample holds a few counts of this clone. V and J are TRBV23-1 and TRBJ1-4, with 7 bases aligning to TRBD1. TRBV23-1 falls under the ORF class, with uncertain function. This CDR3 contains 14 residues. With V trimmed by 4 bases and J by 8 bases, 7 bases remained unmatched. CDR3 nucleotide sequence: TGCGCCAGCAGTCTAGACAGGGTTCGAGAAAAACTGTTTTTT. Its protein product is CASSLDRVREKLFF.

The chain couples TRBV14 to TRBJ1-1, with 12 bases matching TRBD1. In germline, CDR1 is SGHDN, CDR2 FVKESK. V shed 4 bases and J 3 bases; nucleotides not matched to a gene: 15. The CDR3 has 19 amino acids. CDR3 protein: CASSLRISGQGALDTEAFF. The CDR3 nucleotides read TGTGCCAGCAGCCTGAGGATTTCGGGACAGGGGGCATTGGACACTGAAGCTTTCTTT.

V is TRBV9 and J is TRBJ1-1; unclear D gene. Germline V lookup: CDR1 SGDLS, CDR2 YYNGEE. Trimming left V 4 bases short and J 4 bases short, with 17 bases between. This CDR3 has 15 residues. The CDR3 spells CASSLSPEGTTEAFF. DNA for the CDR3: TGTGCCAGCAGCCTTTCCCCTGAGGGAACCACTGAAGCTTTCTTT.

The rearrangement joins TRBV11-3 to TRBJ2-1; 9 bases align to TRBD2. V shed 3 bases and J 2 bases; nucleotides not matched to a gene: 8. The CDR3 totals 17 residues. Germline lookup yields CDR1 SGHNT and CDR2 YENEEA. The CDR3 region is CASSLTGGRAPYNEQFF. DNA for the CDR3: TGTGCCAGCAGCTTGACGGGCGGGAGGGCCCCCTACAATGAGCAGTTCTTC.

The chain has TRBV29-1 and TRBJ2-7; D is unclear. Germline loops: CDR1 SQVTM, CDR2 ANQGSEA. This CDR3 spans 12 amino acids. V was cut by 1 base and J by 0 bases, with 4 bases left in between. The CDR3 DNA reads TGCAGCGTTGAAGGGAGCTCCTACGAGCAGTACTTC. Translating gives CSVEGSSYEQYF.

This sequence joins TRBV10-3 and TRBJ1-2; D remains ambiguous. Trimming stripped 11 bases from V and 8 bases from J, with 21 bases between. Germline loops: CDR1 ENHRY, CDR2 SYGVKD. This CDR3 has 13 residues. CDR3 amino acids: CASHGEGSRGYTF. The CDR3 nucleotides read TGTGCCTCCCATGGGGAGGGATCACGAGGCTACACCTTC.

V usage is TRBV4-1 and J usage is TRBJ2-7, with D possibly being TRBD1 (6 bases). CDR3 size: 16 residues. Germline CDR1 MGHRA, CDR2 YSYEKL. The V gene lost 3 bases and the J gene lost 3 bases, with 18 bases spanning the gap. The CDR3 here is CASSQEVQGAFYEQYF. CDR3 bases: TGCGCCAGCAGCCAGGAGGTACAGGGAGCTTTCTACGAGCAGTACTTC.

A remark on this clone: One junction end does not reproduce the germline sequence, and a read error may be involved. The chain couples TRBV7-7 to TRBJ1-5, with a possible D match to TRBD1 (5 bases). Germline V CDR1 and CDR2: SSHAT, FNYEAQ (reference sequence). The CDR3 has 19 amino acids. CDR3 coding DNA: TGTGCTAGCAGCTTATCCGGACGGCAGGGTAGGGGAAGCAATCAGCCCCAGCATTTT. Amino acids: CASSLSGRQGRGSNQPQHF.

This rearrangement joins TRBV19 to TRBJ1-2; 9 positions agree with TRBD1. Germline-derived CDR1 and CDR2 are LNHDA and SQIVND (reference sequence). This CDR3 spans 14 amino acids. Trimming at V came to 5 bases and at J to 8 bases, leaving 9 bases not matched to a gene. The CDR3 spells CASSHTGGAKGYTF. The DNA of the CDR3 is TGTGCCAGTAGTCATACAGGGGGCGCAAAGGGCTACACCTTC.

This clone was counted only a few times. The chain combines TRBV19 with TRBJ2-7, with 8 bases aligning to TRBD2. The CDR3 sequence is 17 residues long. V shed 4 bases and J 3 bases; nucleotides not matched to a gene: 14. CDR1 and CDR2 (germline): LNHDA, SQIVND (reference sequence). The CDR3: CASSTLRGAAGDYEQYF. The DNA for the CDR3 is TGTGCCAGTAGTACCCTGCGGGGGGCGGCGGGAGACTACGAGCAGTACTTC.

V gene TRBV11-2 combines with J gene TRBJ2-3; TRBD1 aligns across 8 bases. Looked up from germline, CDR1 is SGHAT and CDR2 is FQNNGV. The CDR3 loop spans 13 amino acids. After removal of 5 bases from V and 5 bases from J, the junction contained 3 bases not matched to a gene. In DNA form, the CDR3 reads TGTGCCAGCAGCCGAGACAGGGGAGATACGCAGTATTTT. Translation: CASSRDRGDTQYF.

The CDR3 coding sequence is TGCGCCAGCGGGGGAGGTTCTGGGGCCAACGTCCTGACTTTC. Its translation is CASGGGSGANVLTF. This chain links TRBV5-1 with TRBJ2-6, with a weak D call TRBD2 (6 bases). CDR1 is SGHRS and CDR2 is YFSETQ in the germline V gene. CDR3 length equals 14 residues. Trimming left V 7 bases short and J 1 base short, with 9 bases between. The full variable domain, its missing parts supplied by reference TRBV5-1 and TRBJ2-6, is KAGVTQTPRYLIKTRGQQVTLSCSPISGHRSVSWYQQTPGQGLQFLFEYFSETQRNKGNFPGRFSGRQFSNSRSEMNVSTLELGDSALYLCASGGGSGANVLTFGAGSRLTVL.

This clone was seen only once. The genes are TRBV28 and TRBJ2-7; TRBD1 is a possible D gene (6 bases). The V end lost 7 bases, the J end lost 7 bases, and 17 bases lay between the germline ends. There are 13 residues in the CDR3. CDR1 MDHEN and CDR2 SYDVKM come from the germline V gene. CDR3 sequence reads: CASIKQGRQEQYF. CDR3 nucleotide sequence: TGTGCCAGCATAAAACAGGGCCGGCAAGAGCAGTACTTC.

The J gene is TRBJ1-1, the V gene TRBV9, with a tentative D call TRBD1 (5 bases). Trimming cost V 7 bases and J 3 bases, with 16 bases left between them. The CDR3 totals 14 residues. Germline V lookup: CDR1 SGDLS, CDR2 YYNGEE. The CDR3 DNA reads TGTGCCAGCTCAGAGCTTGACAGATACACTGAAGCTTTCTTT. Protein product: CASSELDRYTEAFF.